The 17 T cell receptor beta chains below all came from one sample that was sequenced in a study of T cells in Graves' hyperthyroidism and ophthalmopathy. TCR beta CDR3 sequences were amplified from RNA transcripts. Using the HTBI primer set, a first-round RT-PCR was run on the TCR CDR3. One entry per CDR3 protein, called by TCRdb with MiXCR from the multiplex PCR reads. The repertoire holds hundreds of thousands of distinct CDR3 sequences, with roughly 25% as singletons. The specimen sequenced was blood. The receptors here all came from a woman aged 25 to 39 with Graves' ophthalmopathy.

This clonotype was seen at least ten times. The chain couples TRBV2 to TRBJ2-6, with D possibly TRBD1 on 6 matching bases. The V gene lost 2 bases and the J gene lost 2 bases, with 10 bases spanning the gap. This CDR3 has 16 amino acids. From germline, CDR1 is SNHLY and CDR2 FYNNEI. The CDR3 sequence is CASSEYRAPGANVLTF. CDR3 nucleotide sequence: TGTGCCAGCAGTGAATACAGGGCACCTGGGGCCAACGTCCTGACTTTC.

This clonotype was seen just once. The rearrangement links TRBV6-1 to TRBJ1-3; D unclear. V gave up 6 bases and J gave up 0 bases, with 18 bases separating them. From germline, CDR1 is MNHNS and CDR2 SASEGT. The CDR3 is 17 residues long. Here the CDR3 DNA reads TGTGCCAGCAGCCTAGGACGGCCGGGGTACTCTGGAAACACCATATATTTT. Translating it yields CASSLGRPGYSGNTIYF.

This clonotype was seen many times. The chain uses TRBV7-2 and TRBJ1-2; TRBD1 might be the D (6 bases). Deletions cut 4 bases from V and 1 base from J, with 13 bases between. CDR1 and CDR2 from the germline V gene are SGHTA and FQGNSA. The CDR3 extends over 15 amino acids. The CDR3 loop reads CASSSAGAYNYGYTF. CDR3 DNA sequence: TGTGCCAGCAGCTCCGCAGGGGCCTATAACTATGGCTACACCTTC.

This clonotype showed up many times. Here the CDR3 reads CASSFLLGGPYEQYF. Here the CDR3 DNA reads TGTGCCAGCAGTTTCCTGCTTGGGGGACCATACGAGCAGTACTTC. The chain has TRBV12-3 or TRBV12-4 and TRBJ2-7, with D perhaps TRBD1 or TRBD2 (5 bases each). CDR3 length: 15 residues. Trimming left V 3 bases short and J 4 bases short, with 16 bases between.

This clonotype was seen just once. A read error may account for a junction end that differs from germline. The V gene is TRBV3-1, the J gene TRBJ2-5; 9 bases are a match to TRBD1. The germline V gene encodes CDR1 LGHDT and CDR2 YNNKEL (reference sequence). There are 16 residues in the CDR3. The CDR3 coding sequence is TGTGCCATCAGCCAAGCACAGGGGGCAGGGCAAGAGACCCAGTACTTC. Translating it yields CAISQAQGAGQETQYF.

This clonotype was recorded many times. This chain joins TRBV5-1 and TRBJ2-2; no firm D call. Germline V CDR1 and CDR2: SGHRS, YFSETQ. The V gene lost 3 bases and the J gene lost 1 base, with 10 bases spanning the gap. The CDR3 consists of 15 residues. The CDR3 is CASSYQDGNTGELFF. As DNA, the CDR3 is TGCGCCAGCAGCTATCAGGACGGGAACACCGGGGAGCTGTTTTTT.

The table lists this clonotype with many counts. V gene TRBV7-8 combines with J gene TRBJ2-5, with D tentatively TRBD1 (6 bases). V dropped 3 bases and J dropped 2 bases, with 13 bases sitting between them. This CDR3 has 15 residues. CDR1 and CDR2 (germline): SGHVS, FQNEAQ. The CDR3 nucleotides are TGTGCCAGCAGCTTGCGGGCAGGGGTGCAAGAGACCCAGTACTTC. Amino acid sequence: CASSLRAGVQETQYF.

CDR3 residues: CASSRPGNAYEQYF. CDR3 bases: TGTGCCAGCAGCCGGCCCGGCAACGCCTACGAGCAGTACTTC. V is TRBV3-1 and J is TRBJ2-7; D not resolved. Germline V lookup: CDR1 LGHDT, CDR2 YNNKEL (reference sequence). The V end was cut by 4 bases, the J end by 2 bases, with 12 bases between. The CDR3 loop spans 14 amino acids.

This clonotype appeared a few times. The rearrangement uses TRBV28 and TRBJ2-7, with a tentative D call TRBD1 (5 bases). Per germline, CDR1 MDHEN and CDR2 SYDVKM. CDR3 size: 14 residues. The V end was cut by 6 bases, the J end by 0 bases, with 12 bases between. CDR3 residues: CASSHDSPSYEQYF. CDR3 DNA: TGTGCCAGCAGCCACGACAGTCCCTCCTACGAGCAGTACTTC. The full variable domain, in which reference TRBV28 and TRBJ2-7 provide the parts outside the CDR3, is DVKVTQSSRYLVKRTGEKVFLECVQDMDHENMFWYRQDPGLGLRLIYFSYDVKMKEKGDIPEGYSVSREKKERFSLILESASTNQTSMYLCASSHDSPSYEQYFGPGTRLTVT.

In this sample, this clonotype turned up a few times. A single base separates this from a much larger clone, so it may be a read error. Here the CDR3 omits its conserved ending phenylalanine or tryptophan, so a read error is the likely source. The chain couples TRBV2 to TRBJ1-2, with D possibly being TRBD1 (5 bases). Germline V gene lookup returns CDR1 SNHLY and CDR2 FYNNEI. The CDR3 extends over 14 amino acids. The V end lost 6 bases, the J end lost 6 bases, and 17 bases lay between the germline ends. In nucleotides, the CDR3 is TGTGCCAGCAGCCCAAGTTGGGAGGGGAATGGCTACACCTCC. The encoded protein is CASSPSWEGNGYTS.

This clonotype was counted a few times. Being one base from a much bigger clone, this may be a read error. The chain combines TRBV5-1 with TRBJ1-1; D unclear. This CDR3 is 14 amino acids long. Germline V gene lookup returns CDR1 SGHRS and CDR2 YFSETQ. As DNA, the CDR3 is TGCGCCAGCAGCTTTACAACGGGGAACACTGAAGCTTGCTTT. Protein product: CASSFTTGNTEACF.

The chain links TRBV15 to TRBJ1-1; no definite D call. This CDR3 has 14 residues. The germline CDR1 and CDR2 sequences are LNHNV and YYDKDF (reference sequence). V shed 1 base and J shed 0 bases, with 6 bases lying between them. The chain's CDR3 is CATSRVQMNTEAFF. The CDR3 DNA reads TGTGCCACCAGCAGAGTACAAATGAACACTGAAGCTTTCTTT.

The chain carries TRBV7-2 and TRBJ1-5; no clear D. The CDR3 is 14 residues long. Trimming left V 3 bases short and J 5 bases short, with 11 bases between. Germline values: CDR1 SGHTA, CDR2 FQGNSA. CDR3 in DNA: TGTGCCAGCAGCTTCGGCGGATACCATCAGCCCCAGCATTTT. This encodes CASSFGGYHQPQHF.

This clonotype was seen at least ten times. The rearrangement uses TRBV28 and TRBJ2-5; D is unresolved. Trimming removed 2 bases at V and 2 bases at J, with 18 bases between. Germline CDR1 reads MDHEN; CDR2 reads SYDVKM. This CDR3 has 17 amino acids. The CDR3 protein is CASSLQSQLGVQETQYF. The CDR3 DNA reads as TGTGCCAGCAGTTTACAGTCGCAGCTGGGCGTGCAAGAGACCCAGTACTTC. The variable domain in full, with the rest retrieved from reference TRBV28 and TRBJ2-5, is DVKVTQSSRYLVKRTGEKVFLECVQDMDHENMFWYRQDPGLGLRLIYFSYDVKMKEKGDIPEGYSVSREKKERFSLILESASTNQTSMYLCASSLQSQLGVQETQYFGPGTRLLVL.

This chain links TRBV4-1 with TRBJ2-7; 10 bases map to TRBD2. The CDR3 runs 14 residues. J was trimmed by 4 bases and V by 2 bases; bases with no gene match: 2. Looked up from germline, CDR1 is MGHRA and CDR2 is YSYEKL. CDR3 nucleotide sequence: TGCGCCAGCAGCCAAAAGACTAGCGGGTACGAGCAGTACTTC. Translation gives CASSQKTSGYEQYF.

This clonotype was seen only a few times. The chain uses TRBV12-3 or TRBV12-4 and TRBJ2-7, with a possible D match to TRBD2 (6 bases). V was pared by 10 bases and J by 7 bases, with 17 bases between. The length of the CDR3 is 12 residues. In nucleotides, the CDR3 is TGTGCCACCAGCTGGGGAGGTGGAGAGCAGTACTTC. Translating it yields CATSWGGGEQYF.

This clonotype came up a few times. The genes are TRBV7-7 and TRBJ2-7, with D perhaps assigned TRBD1 or TRBD2 (6 bases each). The CDR3 covers 13 residues. V was cut by 5 bases and J by 7 bases, with 15 bases left in between. Germline CDR1 reads SSHAT; CDR2 reads FNYEAQ (reference sequence). CDR3 in DNA: TGTGCCAGCAGCCCCGAGGGGGGTAAGGAGCAGTACTTC. Translated, it gives CASSPEGGKEQYF.